The present T cell receptor beta chain was sequenced within a study of identical twins listed by TCRdb under 2016. The study in broad terms: To test whether fetal clonotypes persist, the study used deep sequencing on TCR alpha and beta repertoires from monozygotic twins, unrelated adults of various ages, and cord blood. Replicate twin experiments were performed at different times using different library preparation protocols to rule out contamination.

Based on the germline V gene, the CDR1 and CDR2 sequences are MDHEN and SYDVKM. Compared with germline, V lacks 5 bases and J lacks 8 bases; bases without a gene match: 13. The cysteine opens and the phenylalanine closes a CDR3 of 16 amino acids. Only the CDR3 part of the read is kept: 48 bases, read in frame from the first base. The library was made by 5' RACE. Data came from an Illumina HiSeq 2000. Template switching introduced a universal primer binding site; the final cDNA contained a unique molecular identifier, enabling accurate counting of TCR cDNA molecules. First-strand cDNA for TCR alpha and beta chains was synthesized from specific primers in the conserved constant-segment region. To control for contamination, each cDNA library was double barcoded with a SMART-Mk sample barcode plus Illumina barcodes. TruSeq adapter sequences along with Illumina sample barcodes were introduced in two successive PCR steps. Sequencing of the TCR alpha and beta cDNA libraries was done on the Illumina HiSeq platform using custom primers. Regarding the original processing steps: Unique molecular identifiers were extracted from raw reads with MiGEC, and CDR3 positions were determined with MiXCR. For each individual, recombination models were inferred using an EM algorithm with the repgenHMM and IGoR tools. Shared clonotypes were analyzed with the tcR package in R, and sharing was normalized by the product of cloneset sizes. To study raw recombination free of thymic and clonal selection effects, out-of-frame nonproductive sequences were analyzed. TCRdb reanalyzed the raw reads on its own, using fastp at Q25 for trimming and MiXCR for clone calling, and kept in-frame beta chains. A single entry per CDR3 protein holds the most common genes and DNA from its merged rows. What appears here as the V and J calls and clone size reflects TCRdb's work, not the paper's. This sample lists hundreds of thousands of distinct CDR3 sequences; roughly 12% were detected once. Of the sample, about 1.6% is held by the ten largest clones.

Study-wide conclusions, independent of this receptor: Out-of-frame TCR alpha sharing in monozygotic twins was systematically underestimated by recombination models, whereas sharing between unrelated individuals was in agreement with the recombination models. Fewer insertions were carried by abundant cord blood beta clonotypes; a weaker similar trend was observed in young adult naive repertoires, while no such trend was observed in memory repertoires. Compared with coincidental sharing between unrelated individuals, out-of-frame TCR alpha sequences shared between twins had an excess of sequences with low generation probability. A weaker excess of twin sharing was found in beta out-of-frame sequences because the signal-to-noise ratio was lowered by fewer shared sequences. Invariant T cells such as MAIT and iNKT could partly confound zero-insertion analyses, though diverse VJ usage argued against this for most clonotypes. Because the same donors could not be followed over many years, conclusions were based on cross-sectional statistical analysis.

To note about this clonotype: Its antigen has not been determined. No base-level quality is on record; no much larger clone is a single base apart.

Every donor was a healthy Caucasian. Three pairs of female monozygotic twins, all aged 18 to 29 years, made up the twin cohort. Peripheral blood mononuclear cells were used as the source from which RNA for TCR libraries was isolated. These data were likewise used in another study, on yellow fever vaccine responses in identical twins. The second study also describes: The T cell response to vaccination in identical twins was reported by the authors to appear partly convergent and partly personalized. In identical twins, the study followed T cell clones that responded to the vaccine with precision.

Here the chain combines TRBV28 and TRBJ2-1; 9 middle bases align to TRBD1. The receptor was derived from a woman aged 18-29 years in good health. Sequencing was carried out using PBMCs. The CDR3 region reads CASSGPAGTGLDEQFF. The DNA sequence reads TGTGCCAGCAGTGGCCCCGCCGGGACAGGGTTGGATGAGCAGTTCTTC.